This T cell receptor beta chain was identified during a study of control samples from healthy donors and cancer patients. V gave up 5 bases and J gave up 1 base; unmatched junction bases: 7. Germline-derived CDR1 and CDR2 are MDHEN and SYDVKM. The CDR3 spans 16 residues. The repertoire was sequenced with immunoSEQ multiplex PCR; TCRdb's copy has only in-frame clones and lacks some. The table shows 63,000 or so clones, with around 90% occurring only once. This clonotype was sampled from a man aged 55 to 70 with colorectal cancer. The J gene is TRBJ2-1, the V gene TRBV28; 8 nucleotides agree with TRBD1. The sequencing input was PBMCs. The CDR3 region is CASSRRGPGSYNEQFF. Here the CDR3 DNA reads TGTGCCAGCAGTCGCAGGGGGCCCGGGTCCTACAATGAGCAGTTCTTC.